This is a list of T cell receptor beta chains from one sample in a study of T cell repertoires in cytomegalovirus infection. Which antigens these TCRs recognize remains unknown. Using its own MiXCR run on the reads, TCRdb lists one record per CDR3 protein. Of 150,000 or so distinct CDR3 sequences detected, over 25% appear once; the ten largest clones hold about 50%. The source material was CD8+ T cells from cultured PBMCs, sampled from culture after CMV antigen stimulation. These receptor sequences come from a human donor in good health (CMV status not recorded). Some clones in this sample may be carry-over from other donors' samples. Each CDR3 is given with its conserved first and last residue. D genes are given only for firm matches. The listing skips clone size in some rows; elsewhere it reads once, few, many or a size class.

CDR3 length,D gene,clone size,J gene,V gene,CDR3 protein,CDR3 DNA
14,-,few,TRBJ2-7,TRBV10-3,CAISESGPSYEQYF,TGTGCCATCAGTGAGTCGGGTCCTTCCTACGAGCAGTACTTC
14,-,-,TRBJ2-5,TRBV10-3,CAISGQLGEETQYF,TGTGCCATCAGTGGCCAACTAGGGGAAGAGACCCAGTACTTC
16,TRBD1,few,TRBJ2-1,TRBV25-1,CASSPPSGGIPNEQFF,TGTGCCAGCAGTCCGCCGTCAGGGGGCATTCCCAATGAGCAGTTCTTC
15,-,-,TRBJ2-1,TRBV28,CASSPDKGRGNEQFF,TGTGCCAGCAGTCCCGACAAGGGCAGAGGGAATGAGCAGTTCTTC
17,-,-,TRBJ1-4,TRBV19,CASSIDRSAGPDEKLFF,TGTGCCAGTAGTATAGATCGTTCGGCAGGTCCCGATGAAAAACTGTTTTTT
13,-,many,TRBJ1-1,TRBV20-1,CSAKTWGNTEAFF,TGCAGTGCTAAAACCTGGGGCAACACTGAAGCTTTCTTT
15,TRBD2,few,TRBJ2-1,TRBV6-5,CASSSLGGEYNEQFF,TGTGCCAGCAGCTCACTCGGGGGGGAGTACAATGAGCAGTTCTTC
13,TRBD1,many,TRBJ2-1,TRBV6-1,CASGGQESDEQFF,TGTGCCAGCGGGGGACAGGAATCTGATGAGCAGTTCTTC
15,-,-,TRBJ1-5,TRBV20-1,CSARAWGRDGQPQHF,TGCAGTGCTAGAGCCTGGGGCAGGGATGGTCAGCCCCAGCATTTT
15,-,many,TRBJ2-7,TRBV27,CASSLTQTHSYEQYF,TGTGCCAGCAGTTTAACCCAAACTCACTCCTACGAGCAGTACTTC
14,-,-,TRBJ2-5,TRBV6-1,CASSPGPAEETQYF,TGTGCCAGCAGTCCGGGACCGGCCGAAGAGACCCAGTACTTC
12,-,-,TRBJ2-1,TRBV7-8,CASSLPGYEQFF,TGTGCCAGCAGCCTCCCGGGCTATGAGCAGTTCTTC
18,-,few,TRBJ2-5,TRBV19,CASIQTCPRDPVLVTQYF,TGTGCCAGTATACAGACTTGTCCAAGAGACCCAGTACTAGTGACCCAGTACTTC
14,TRBD1,-,TRBJ1-1,TRBV27,CASSLGGTGTEAFF,TGTGCCAGCAGTTTAGGGGGGACAGGAACTGAAGCTTTCTTT
17,TRBD1,-,TRBJ1-1,TRBV20-1,CSAREPPGQKLNTEAFF,TGCAGTGCTAGAGAACCTCCGGGACAGAAGTTGAACACTGAAGCTTTCTTT
15,TRBD1,-,TRBJ1-6,TRBV6-5,CASSSTGTGDSPLHF,TGTGCCAGCAGTTCCACCGGGACAGGTGATTCACCCCTCCACTTT
11,-,many,TRBJ2-7,TRBV15,CATSSDHEQYF,TGTGCCACCAGCAGTGACCACGAGCAGTACTTC
15,-,many,TRBJ2-1,TRBV7-8,CASSTVGGINNEQFF,TGTGCCAGCAGTACAGTCGGGGGAATTAACAATGAGCAGTTCTTC
14,-,few,TRBJ1-1,TRBV5-4,CASSWTGENTEAFF,TGTGCCAGCAGCTGGACGGGGGAGAACACTGAAGCTTTCTTT
14,-,once,TRBJ1-1,TRBV27,CASTSGSLNTEAFF,TGTGCCAGCACATCCGGGTCTCTGAACACTGAAGCTTTCTTT
13,TRBD1,-,TRBJ1-2,TRBV5-5,CASSDFDRDGYTF,TGTGCCAGCAGCGATTTCGACAGGGATGGCTACACCTTC
13,TRBD2,few,TRBJ2-7,TRBV6-6,CASSGTSSYEQYF,TGTGCCAGTTCCGGGACTAGCTCCTACGAGCAGTACTTC
13,-,-,TRBJ2-5,TRBV28,CATRTEPKETQYF,TGTGCCACCCGGACAGAACCTAAAGAGACCCAGTACTTC
18,-,many,TRBJ1-1,TRBV2,CASSLRLMGPRMNTEAFF,TGTGCCAGCAGTCTGAGGTTGATGGGTCCCCGCATGAACACTGAAGCTTTCTTT
13,-,-,TRBJ1-5,TRBV6-5,CASSYLSGQPQHF,TGTGCCAGCAGTTACCTTTCCGGTCAGCCCCAGCATTTT
12,-,-,TRBJ2-1,TRBV29-1,CSVVEFTSEQFF,TGCAGCGTTGTAGAGTTCACAAGTGAGCAGTTCTTC
18,-,many,TRBJ2-1,TRBV4-1,CASSQDEGWGHSYNEQFF,TGCGCCAGCAGCCAAGATGAAGGGTGGGGGCACTCCTACAATGAGCAGTTCTTC
16,-,-,TRBJ2-2,TRBV5-1,CASSLGRTAGPGELFF,TGCGCCAGCAGCTTGGGCAGGACGGCCGGTCCCGGGGAGCTGTTTTTT
19,TRBD2,-,TRBJ2-5,TRBV5-4,CASSPVWGGPAREGETQYF,TGTGCCAGCAGCCCGGTTTGGGGTGGGCCCGCCAGGGAGGGTGAGACCCAGTACTTC
14,TRBD2,-,TRBJ2-1,TRBV7-8,CASSLAGGFSEQFF,TGTGCCAGCAGTTTAGCGGGGGGGTTCAGTGAGCAGTTCTTC
14,-,few,TRBJ1-1,TRBV4-1,CASSQVGGKTEAFF,TGCGCCAGCAGCCAAGTGGGGGGCAAAACTGAAGCTTTCTTT
17,TRBD1,few,TRBJ2-3,TRBV5-1,CASSLVGTGRKDGTQYF,TGCGCCAGCAGCTTGGTGGGGACAGGGAGGAAGGATGGTACGCAGTATTTT
14,-,few,TRBJ1-1,TRBV7-9,CASSPVGGGTEAFF,TGTGCCAGCAGCCCTGTCGGGGGAGGCACTGAAGCTTTCTTT
13,-,few,TRBJ1-5,TRBV28,CATGYLRVQPQHF,TGTGCCACCGGGTATTTGAGGGTTCAGCCCCAGCATTTT
14,TRBD1,many,TRBJ2-5,TRBV7-4,CASSTRQGSGTQYF,TGTGCCAGCAGCACGAGACAGGGGTCAGGGACCCAGTACTTC
12,-,-,TRBJ2-7,TRBV6-8,CASRWPSGEQYF,TGTGCCAGCAGATGGCCGTCCGGCGAGCAGTACTTC
18,TRBD2,-,TRBJ2-3,TRBV6-1,CASSERGGGGGLTDTQYF,TGTGCCAGCAGTGAACGGGGGGGGGGAGGCGGCCTCACAGATACGCAGTATTTT
14,TRBD2,-,TRBJ2-3,TRBV12-3/TRBV12-4,CASTLAGGPDTQYF,TGTGCCAGCACCCTAGCGGGGGGCCCAGATACGCAGTATTTT
19,TRBD2,-,TRBJ2-2,TRBV23-1,CASSKELTSKSASTGELFF,TGCGCCAGCTCTAAGGAACTGACTAGCAAAAGCGCCTCCACCGGGGAGCTGTTTTTT
18,TRBD1,-,TRBJ1-2,TRBV4-1,CASSQVTPGQGAPDGYTF,TGCGCCAGCAGCCAAGTTACCCCGGGGCAGGGGGCGCCGGATGGCTACACCTTC
15,TRBD2,-,TRBJ2-1,TRBV27,CASSNLAGGYNEQFF,TGTGCCAGCAGTAATCTAGCGGGGGGGTACAATGAGCAGTTCTTC
11,-,-,TRBJ2-2,TRBV27,CASKTTGELFF,TGTGCCAGCAAGACGACCGGGGAGCTGTTTTTT
17,-,-,TRBJ1-1,TRBV19,CASSIDLATAPEGGAFF,TGTGCCAGTAGTATAGATCTCGCGACAGCACCCGAAGGGGGAGCTTTCTTT
16,TRBD2,few,TRBJ2-2,TRBV6-2/TRBV6-3,CASSYGAGDYTGELFF,TGTGCCAGCAGTTATGGAGCGGGGGATTACACCGGGGAGCTGTTTTTT
13,-,-,TRBJ1-2,TRBV6-8,CASSYYPKDGYTF,TGTGCCAGCAGTTACTACCCGAAAGACGGCTACACCTTC
14,-,-,TRBJ2-7,TRBV24-1,CATSGSGSPYEQYF,TGTGCCACCAGCGGCTCCGGAAGCCCCTACGAGCAGTACTTC
11,-,-,TRBJ2-1,TRBV12-3/TRBV12-4,CVSSLGNKQFF,TGTGTCAGCAGTCTAGGAAATAAGCAGTTCTTC
14,TRBD2,-,TRBJ2-5,TRBV7-9,CASSSSAGEETQYF,TGTGCCAGCAGCTCCTCGGCGGGGGAAGAGACCCAGTACTTC
17,TRBD1,-,TRBJ2-3,TRBV2,CASSEALYRDSADTQYF,TGTGCCAGCAGTGAAGCGCTTTACCGGGACAGCGCAGATACGCAGTATTTT
16,TRBD2,few,TRBJ2-2,TRBV7-8,CASSTRTSGYGGELFF,TGTGCCAGCAGCACTCGGACTAGCGGGTACGGCGGGGAGCTGTTTTTT